The 24 T cell receptor beta chains listed next were all sequenced from one sample in a study of long-term antiretroviral therapy in people with HIV. The assay used was immunoSEQ (version v3.0), run at survey level. Data came from immunoSEQ multiplex PCR; TCRdb stores just in-frame clones and leaves some out. Among tens of thousands of clones listed, 65% to 90% were seen once. The source was unsorted PBMCs, collected about 3.4 years after starting antiretroviral therapy. The receptors derive from a man younger than 35 with HIV.

The gene calls are TRBV20-1 and TRBJ1-1, with D possibly TRBD1 on 5 matching bases. This CDR3 region has 10 residues. Trimming left V 3 bases short and J 7 bases short, with 6 bases between. Germline V lookup: CDR1 DFQATT, CDR2 SNEGSKA (reference sequence). The CDR3 loop reads CSASGGEAFF. Here the CDR3 DNA reads TGCAGTGCTAGTGGGGGTGAAGCTTTCTTT.

CDR3 protein: CASSQEGRDGYTF. In DNA, the CDR3 is TGCGCCAGCAGCCAAGAGGGTAGGGATGGCTACACCTTC. V is TRBV4-1 and J is TRBJ1-2; D remains ambiguous. The CDR3 loop spans 13 amino acids. V was trimmed by 0 bases and J by 6 bases, leaving 8 bases between them. CDR1 is MGHRA and CDR2 is YSYEKL in the germline V gene.

V gene TRBV4-1 combines with J gene TRBJ1-1, with a weak D call TRBD1 (5 bases). The germline CDR1 and CDR2 sequences are MGHRA and YSYEKL. This CDR3 contains 16 residues. Between the trimmed V and J ends, which lost 0 bases and 11 bases, there was a span of 22 bases. The CDR3 loop reads CASSQDSSGGGPGAFF. CDR3 in DNA: TGCGCCAGCAGCCAAGATTCGAGCGGCGGGGGACCTGGGGCTTTCTTT.

This chain uses TRBV5-4 with TRBJ2-3, with 14 bases lining up with TRBD2. The CDR3 spans 16 residues. V was pared by 3 bases and J by 6 bases, with 6 bases of the junction left unmatched. Germline V gene sequence: CDR1 SGHNT, CDR2 YYREEE (reference sequence). CDR3 region: CASSYGTSGGADTQYF. The CDR3 DNA is TGTGCCAGCAGCTACGGGACTAGCGGGGGTGCTGATACGCAGTATTTT.

V usage is TRBV7-9 and J usage is TRBJ2-7, with a tentative D call TRBD2 (6 bases). Per germline, CDR1 SEHNR and CDR2 FQNEAQ (reference sequence). The germline V and J ends were trimmed by 5 bases and 4 bases, with 18 bases remaining between them. The CDR3 runs to 15 residues. CDR3 loop: CASSPRLGPRYEQYF. The DNA of the CDR3 is TGTGCCAGCAGCCCTCGACTAGGGCCTAGGTACGAGCAGTACTTC.

This clone was seen a handful of times. The rearrangement links TRBV5-6 to TRBJ1-6; 7 bases map to TRBD1. Trimming cost V 0 bases and J 7 bases; bases outside gene matches: 7. Germline V CDR1 and CDR2: SGHDT, YYEEEE. CDR3 size: 16 residues. The CDR3 DNA follows: TGTGCCAGCAGCTTGGGTAGGGACAGTAAAAATTCACCCCTCCACTTT. Amino acid sequence: CASSLGRDSKNSPLHF.

This clone was detected once. The chain employs TRBV7-2 and TRBJ1-4; D perhaps matches TRBD1 (5 bases). V lost 5 bases and J lost 3, with 10 bases in between. The germline CDR1 and CDR2 sequences are SGHTA and FQGNSA. The CDR3 is 14 amino acids. The CDR3 sequence: CASSPRGSNEKLFF. DNA for the CDR3: TGTGCCAGCAGCCCAAGGGGATCTAATGAAAAACTGTTTTTT.

The V call is TRBV5-4, the J call TRBJ2-1; D ambiguous. The CDR3 sequence is 13 residues long. The germline V and J ends were trimmed by 4 bases and 2 bases, with 7 bases remaining between them. Germline CDR1 SGHNT, CDR2 YYREEE (reference sequence). This CDR3 reads CASSPLAYNEQFF. For the CDR3, the DNA is TGTGCCAGCAGCCCCCTGGCCTACAATGAGCAGTTCTTC.

This clone came up a few times. V gene TRBV27 combines with J gene TRBJ1-2; 7 nucleotides line up with TRBD1. Unmatched junction bases numbered 7, after V lost 4 bases and J lost 8 bases. Germline CDR1 reads MNHEY; CDR2 reads SMNVEV (reference sequence). This CDR3 comprises 13 residues. The CDR3, as DNA: TGTGCCAGCAGTTACCGACAGGGCGGGGGCTACACCTTC. Amino acids: CASSYRQGGGYTF.

CDR3: CASRPSGPFGYTF. The CDR3 DNA sequence: TGCGCCAGCAGGCCCTCAGGTCCGTTCGGCTACACCTTC. The chain recombines TRBV5-1 with TRBJ1-2; D remains unclear. V dropped 5 bases and J dropped 8 bases, with 16 bases sitting between them. Germline V CDR1 and CDR2: SGHRS, YFSETQ. The CDR3 is made up of 13 amino acids.

The gene calls are TRBV7-9 and TRBJ1-1; TRBD1 aligns across 7 bases. Trimming cost V 3 bases and J 7 bases; bases outside gene matches: 5. CDR3 length: 13 residues. The germline V gene has CDR1 SEHNR and CDR2 FQNEAQ (reference sequence). CDR3 coding DNA: TGTGCCAGCAGCTTTAGGGGGCGGGGTGAAGCTTTCTTT. As protein: CASSFRGRGEAFF.

This sequence joins TRBV18 and TRBJ1-1; tentatively, D is TRBD1 (5 bases). This CDR3 has 13 residues. Looked up from germline, CDR1 is KGHSH and CDR2 is LQKENI. Trimming cost V 5 bases and J 1 base, with 8 bases left between them. The CDR3 loop reads CASSSGQNTEAFF. The CDR3 DNA sequence: TGTGCCAGCTCATCTGGACAGAACACTGAAGCTTTCTTT.

The chain couples TRBV6-1 to TRBJ2-2; 16 bases are shared with TRBD2. Germline assignment: CDR1 MNHNS and CDR2 SASEGT. With V trimmed by 4 bases and J by 7 bases, 9 bases remained unmatched. The CDR3 totals 18 residues. As DNA, the CDR3 is TGTGCCAGCAGTGGAGGGACTAGCGGGAGGGCAGAGGACGGGGAGCTGTTTTTT. It yields the protein CASSGGTSGRAEDGELFF.

A few counts support this clone. The genes are TRBV5-4 and TRBJ2-2, with D maybe TRBD1 (5 bases). There are 16 residues in the CDR3. V lost 0 bases to trimming and J lost 5 bases, with 14 bases between them. From germline, CDR1 is SGHNT and CDR2 YYREEE (reference sequence). The CDR3 protein is CASSLAPGPVTGELFF. The DNA of the CDR3 is TGTGCCAGCAGCTTGGCTCCAGGGCCCGTAACCGGGGAGCTGTTTTTT.

V and J are TRBV6-5 and TRBJ2-7; the D is unclear. V was pared by 6 bases and J by 2 bases, with 17 bases between. Germline-derived CDR1 and CDR2 are MNHEY and SVGAGI. The CDR3 spans 15 residues. This CDR3 reads CASRNSQRGPYEQYF. The CDR3 nucleotides are TGTGCCAGCAGAAATTCCCAGAGAGGTCCCTACGAGCAGTACTTC.

CDR3 nucleotides: TGTGCCAGCAGCTCGACTCCCCTCCATGAAGCTTTCTTT. Its translation: CASSSTPLHEAFF. The chain has TRBV7-3 and TRBJ1-1; no clear D. V was pared by 4 bases and J by 7 bases, with 13 bases between. The CDR3 is 13 residues long. Germline CDR1 SGHTA, CDR2 FQGTGA.

J is TRBJ2-3 and V is TRBV5-1; D perhaps matches TRBD2 (6 bases). Germline V gives CDR1 SGHRS, CDR2 YFSETQ. This CDR3 comprises 16 residues. Between the trimmed V and J ends, which lost 0 bases and 0 bases, there was a span of 11 bases. Here the CDR3 reads CASSLEVGGSTDTQYF. DNA for the CDR3: TGCGCCAGCAGCTTGGAGGTCGGGGGAAGCACAGATACGCAGTATTTT.

A few counts support this clone. The chain is built from TRBV7-9 and TRBJ2-1; D is uncertain. Germline-derived CDR1 and CDR2 are SEHNR and FQNEAQ (reference sequence). Trimming left V 5 bases short and J 6 bases short, with 11 bases between. CDR3 length equals 13 residues. The DNA for the CDR3 is TGTGCCAGCAGCCACGCTGGCGTCAATGAGCAGTTCTTC. This gives the protein CASSHAGVNEQFF.

This clone was seen more than once but under ten times. This chain joins TRBV2 and TRBJ1-1; D gene uncertain. Germline loops: CDR1 SNHLY, CDR2 FYNNEI. The CDR3 covers 12 residues. The V end was cut by 8 bases, the J end by 2 bases, with 9 bases between. The CDR3 coding sequence is TGTGCCAGCCAAAGGAGCAACACTGAAGCTTTCTTT. Amino acids: CASQRSNTEAFF.

A remark on this clone: The same CDR3 arises from other DNA sequences in this sample as well. The chain uses TRBV5-1 and TRBJ1-4; D gene unclear. Trimming stripped 3 bases from V and 5 bases from J, with 8 bases between. The V gene's germline CDR1 is SGHRS and CDR2 YFSETQ. The CDR3 is 13 residues long. This CDR3 reads CASSSAGNEKLFF. The CDR3 DNA follows: TGCGCCAGCAGCTCTGCCGGGAATGAAAAACTGTTTTTT.

The chain links TRBV6-5 to TRBJ1-3; unclear D gene. With 0 bases removed from V and 4 bases from J, the gap between germline ends came to 7 bases. This CDR3 region has 14 residues. Germline V gene lookup returns CDR1 MNHEY and CDR2 SVGAGI. This CDR3 is CASSYSLGGNTIYF. The CDR3 DNA reads as TGTGCCAGCAGTTACTCCCTTGGGGGAAACACCATATATTTT.

This chain joins TRBV5-1 and TRBJ2-1; D ambiguous. Trimming pared 6 bases from V and 8 bases from J, leaving 9 bases between. CDR1 SGHRS and CDR2 YFSETQ come from the germline V gene. The CDR3 is made up of 11 amino acids. In DNA, the CDR3 is TGCGCCAGCACGGACGTATATGAGCAGTTCTTC. It specifies CASTDVYEQFF.

This chain links TRBV9 with TRBJ1-2; no firm D call. The V end was cut by 1 base, the J end by 6 bases, with 19 bases between. The length of the CDR3 is 16 residues. Looked up from germline, CDR1 is SGDLS and CDR2 is YYNGEE. The CDR3 region has the DNA TGTGCCAGCAGCGTAACGGGTGAGGGCCTCGTGGATGGCTACACCTTC. This sequence encodes CASSVTGEGLVDGYTF.

The table lists this clone with a count of one. This chain joins TRBV27 and TRBJ2-7; TRBD1 aligns across 8 bases. CDR1 and CDR2 from the germline V gene are MNHEY and SMNVEV (reference sequence). The CDR3 length is 15 residues. V was pared by 1 base and J by 4 bases, with 6 bases of the junction left unmatched. CDR3 protein: CASSLYRDRTYEQYF. Here the CDR3 DNA reads TGTGCCAGCAGTTTATACCGGGACAGGACGTACGAGCAGTACTTC.